Below, 5 T cell receptor beta chains from the same sample are listed, as sequenced in a study of shared clonotypes between healthy human individuals (dated by TCRdb to 2019 to 2021). Library preparation employed the immunoSEQ multiplex PCR assay. TCRdb retrieved this table from immuneACCESS and kept in-frame rearrangements only. Not all clones are present; in checked studies, unresolved V genes account for under half, and no reason is known for the remainder. For this sample the table gives approximately 1,500,000 clones, of which 98% were detected only once. Roughly 0.45% of the sample belongs to the ten largest clones. The sequenced material came from naive CD4+ T cells sorted from blood. The sample's cell subset or site label, in plain terms: CD45RA+ positively selected. Receptors originate from a young man in good health.

The sample holds one count of this clone. The rearrangement uses TRBV4-3 and TRBJ2-3; weak D call: TRBD1 (6 bases). The CDR3 has 17 residues. Germline V gene sequence: CDR1 LGHNA, CDR2 YSLEER. V dropped 0 bases and J dropped 5 bases, with 18 bases sitting between them. The CDR3 region is CASSQEGPPGAGDTQYF. CDR3 bases: TGCGCCAGCAGCCAAGAAGGGCCCCCAGGGGCGGGAGATACGCAGTATTTT.

Remarks on this clone: Other DNA sequences of this sample code for an identical CDR3. The V gene is TRBV5-1, the J gene TRBJ2-1; D remains unclear. With 4 bases removed from V and 6 bases from J, the gap between germline ends came to 8 bases. CDR1 and CDR2 (germline): SGHRS, YFSETQ. The CDR3 spans 12 residues. The CDR3 protein is CASSLAGNEQFF. The CDR3 nucleotides read TGCGCCAGCAGCCTGGCTGGCAATGAGCAGTTCTTC.

The chain is built from TRBV7-9 and TRBJ2-1; D may be TRBD1 (6 bases). The CDR3 extends over 15 amino acids. Germline lookup yields CDR1 SEHNR and CDR2 FQNEAQ (reference sequence). V was shortened by 6 bases and J by 2 bases, with 14 bases between the two germline ends. DNA for the CDR3: TGTGCCAGCAGTCCCACAGGGCCTCCCTACAATGAGCAGTTCTTC. Translating gives CASSPTGPPYNEQFF.

The chain combines TRBV30 with TRBJ2-2; 7 bases are a match to TRBD2. The V and J ends lost 2 bases and 3 bases, in that order; junction bases with no gene match: 15. In germline, CDR1 is GTSNPN, CDR2 SVGIG (reference sequence). CDR3 length: 18 amino acids. For the CDR3, the DNA is TGTGCCTGGAGTCCCCTGGGACGACGCGGGAGCTACACCGGGGAGCTGTTTTTT. As protein: CAWSPLGRRGSYTGELFF. Filled out from reference TRBV30 and TRBJ2-2, the complete variable domain reads SQTIHQWPATLVQPVGSPLSLECTVEGTSNPNLYWYRQAAGRGLQLLFYSVGIGQISSEVPQNLSASRPQDRQFILSSKKLLLSDSGFYLCAWSPLGRRGSYTGELFFGEGSRLTVL.

The chain links TRBV7-9 to TRBJ2-7; 9 bases are a match to TRBD2. Germline lookup yields CDR1 SEHNR and CDR2 FQNEAQ (reference sequence). The CDR3 totals 16 residues. Unmatched junction bases numbered 8, after V lost 1 base and J lost 4 bases. CDR3 nucleotide sequence: TGTGCCAGCAGCTTAGGGAGCGGGAGGCTGCGGTACGAGCAGTACTTC. Translating it yields CASSLGSGRLRYEQYF.